The 11 T cell receptor beta chains below were found in one sample sequenced in a study of response to subunit inactivated influenza vaccine. TCRdb used MiXCR to reprocess the RT-PCR reads, holding one entry per CDR3 protein. The repertoire holds roughly 700,000 distinct CDR3 sequences, with around 16% as singletons. Sequenced material: PBMCs from blood, taken about 13 days after vaccination. These receptors came from a man aged 45-65 years who received an inactivated influenza vaccine.

The rearrangement links TRBV20-1 to TRBJ2-3; no clear D gene. The CDR3 contains 15 residues. Germline CDR1 and CDR2: DFQATT and SNEGSKA (reference sequence). Trimming pared 6 bases from V and 1 base from J, leaving 17 bases between. In DNA form, the CDR3 reads TGCAGTGCCATAGTAACTTGGTGGGGCACAGATACGCAGTATTTT. Residues: CSAIVTWWGTDTQYF.

As DNA, the CDR3 is TGTGCCAGCAGTTTAGGGGGCCCCGTCGGGGAGACCCAGTACTTC. This encodes CASSLGGPVGETQYF. This chain uses TRBV12-3 or TRBV12-4 with TRBJ2-5; D is perhaps TRBD1 (5 bases). V was pared by 1 base and J by 5 bases, with 14 bases between. This CDR3 spans 15 amino acids.

In its sample, this clonotype was seen a few times. The chain links TRBV5-1 to TRBJ1-1, with 9 bases fitting TRBD1. The CDR3 consists of 15 residues. Germline CDR1 reads SGHRS; CDR2 reads YFSETQ. V lost 3 bases and J lost 6; bases outside the gene matches: 9. CDR3 protein: CASSWVPGQGSEAFF. The CDR3 nucleotides are TGCGCCAGCAGCTGGGTCCCGGGACAGGGATCTGAAGCTTTCTTT.

The chain has TRBV27 and TRBJ2-7; TRBD1 aligns across 7 bases. Germline loops: CDR1 MNHEY, CDR2 SMNVEV (reference sequence). The V and J ends lost 4 bases and 3 bases, in that order; junction bases with no gene match: 6. The CDR3 runs to 14 residues. The CDR3 is CASSSLTGDYEQYF. The DNA for the CDR3 is TGTGCCAGCAGTTCGCTCACAGGGGACTACGAGCAGTACTTC.

This clonotype came up a few times. The chain links TRBV7-8 to TRBJ2-3; 7 nucleotides line up with TRBD2. The CDR3 length is 15 residues. From germline, CDR1 is SGHVS and CDR2 FQNEAQ. J was trimmed by 2 bases and V by 3 bases; bases with no gene match: 5. The CDR3 region has the DNA TGTGCCAGCAGCTTCGAGCGGGACGTCACAGATACGCAGTATTTT. Protein sequence: CASSFERDVTDTQYF.

This clonotype was observed at least ten times. This sequence joins TRBV2 and TRBJ2-3, with 9 bases identical to TRBD2. The CDR3 runs to 14 residues. J gave up 3 bases and V 3 bases, and 1 base lay outside the gene matches. CDR1 is SNHLY and CDR2 is FYNNEI in the germline V gene. DNA of the CDR3: TGTGCCAGCAGTGATAGCGGGGGTACAGATACGCAGTATTTT. Translation gives CASSDSGGTDTQYF. Complete variable domain (other parts from reference TRBV2 and TRBJ2-3): EPEVTQTPSHQVTQMGQEVILRCVPISNHLYFYWYRQILGQKVEFLVSFYNNEISEKSEIFDDQFSVERPDGSNFTLKIRSTKLEDSAMYFCASSDSGGTDTQYFGPGTRLTVL.

The rearrangement joins TRBV6-2 or TRBV6-3 to TRBJ2-1; no clear D. Germline V gene lookup returns CDR1 MNHEY and CDR2 SVGEGT. Trimming removed 0 bases from V and 12 bases from J, with 6 bases in between. The CDR3 runs 11 residues. CDR3 DNA sequence: TGTGCCAGCAGTTACTCGATTTCGCAGTTCTTC. Translation gives CASSYSISQFF.

The rearrangement links TRBV12-3 or TRBV12-4 to TRBJ1-5; D remains ambiguous. The CDR3 totals 12 residues. V lost 3 bases, J lost 6 bases, and 6 bases lay in between. This CDR3 reads CASSLSGQPQHF. As DNA, the CDR3 is TGTGCCAGCAGTTTGTCAGGTCAGCCCCAGCATTTT.

The sample holds many counts of this clonotype. The V and J genes are TRBV7-6 and TRBJ2-7; weak D call: TRBD2 (6 bases). Trimming removed 1 base from V and 2 bases from J, with 12 bases in between. CDR3 length: 15 amino acids. The germline V gene has CDR1 SGHVS and CDR2 FNYEAQ. The DNA for the CDR3 is TGTGCCAGCAGCTTAGTGGAGGGGAACCCCTACGAGCAGTACTTC. This gives the protein CASSLVEGNPYEQYF.

This clonotype has ten or more counts. The rearrangement links TRBV20-1 to TRBJ1-4; 8 bases line up with TRBD1. Trimming at V came to 6 bases and at J to 2 bases, leaving 5 bases not matched to a gene. Germline loops: CDR1 DFQATT, CDR2 SNEGSKA (reference sequence). This CDR3 is 14 amino acids long. DNA of the CDR3: TGCAGTGCGGCCAACAGGGGGACTAATGAAAAACTGTTTTTT. Protein sequence: CSAANRGTNEKLFF.

In its sample, this clonotype was seen a few times. V is TRBV7-8 and J is TRBJ2-3; D is perhaps TRBD1 or TRBD2 (5 bases each). V lost 5 bases to trimming and J lost 0 bases, with 15 bases between them. The CDR3 has 16 residues. The germline V gene has CDR1 SGHVS and CDR2 FQNEAQ. The CDR3 DNA reads TGTGCCAGCAGCCCGGCTGGGGGAGTAAGCACAGATACGCAGTATTTT. Protein: CASSPAGGVSTDTQYF.